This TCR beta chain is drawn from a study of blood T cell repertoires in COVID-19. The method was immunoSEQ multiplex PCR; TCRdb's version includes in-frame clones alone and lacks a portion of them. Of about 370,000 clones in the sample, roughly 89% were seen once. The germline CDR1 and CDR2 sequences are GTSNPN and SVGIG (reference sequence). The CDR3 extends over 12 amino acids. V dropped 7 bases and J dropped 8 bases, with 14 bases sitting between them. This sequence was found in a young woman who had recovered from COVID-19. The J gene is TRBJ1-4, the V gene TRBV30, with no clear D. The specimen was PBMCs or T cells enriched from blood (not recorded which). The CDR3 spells CAYTALGEKLFF. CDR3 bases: TGTGCCTACACGGCCCTCGGGGAAAAACTGTTTTTT.